These 18 T cell receptor beta chains were sequenced from one sample in a study of T cell repertoires in cytomegalovirus infection. Their specific antigens are unknown. TCRdb reprocessed the reads via MiXCR and lists one record per CDR3 protein. The sample shows some 800,000 distinct CDR3 sequences, approximately 29% of them seen only once. Material: cultured CD8+ T cells from PBMCs, obtained from culture after CMV antigen stimulation. These receptors came from a human donor in good health (CMV status not recorded). Some clones in this sample may be carry-over from other donors' samples.

This clonotype has a count of ten or more. The gene calls are TRBV7-8 and TRBJ2-3, with 12 nucleotides matching TRBD2. The V gene end was trimmed by 5 bases and the J gene end by 4 bases; junction bases not matched to a gene: 4. The CDR3 is 15 amino acids. Germline V gene data show CDR1 as SGHVS and CDR2 as FQNEAQ. CDR3 region: CASSATSGGSDTQYF. The CDR3 nucleotides read TGTGCCAGCAGCGCGACTAGCGGGGGATCAGATACGCAGTATTTT.

This clonotype was seen only once. The CDR3 region has the DNA TGTGCCATCAGTGAGTCGGGAGTAGCAGATACGCAGTATTTT. Amino acid sequence: CAISESGVADTQYF. V usage is TRBV10-3 and J usage is TRBJ2-3, with D possibly being TRBD2 (5 bases). Germline CDR1 ENHRY, CDR2 SYGVKD. CDR3 length: 14 amino acids. The V end was cut by 0 bases, the J end by 4 bases, with 8 bases between.

The chain employs TRBV27 and TRBJ2-3; 15 bases align to TRBD2. Trimming at V came to 4 bases and at J to 1 base, leaving 9 bases not matched to a gene. The CDR3 covers 19 residues. Germline V gene sequence: CDR1 MNHEY, CDR2 SMNVEV (reference sequence). In DNA form, the CDR3 reads TGTGCCAGCAGTTACGCAGGACTAGCGGGGGGGCCTGGCACAGATACGCAGTATTTT. Translated: CASSYAGLAGGPGTDTQYF.

This clonotype was counted a few times. CDR3 loop: CASSPSGEAYEQYF. In nucleotides, the CDR3 is TGTGCCAGCAGCCCTAGCGGGGAAGCCTACGAGCAGTACTTC. V usage is TRBV7-6 and J usage is TRBJ2-7; 9 nucleotides align to TRBD2. The CDR3 sequence is 14 residues long. From germline, CDR1 is SGHVS and CDR2 FNYEAQ. Trimming cost V 5 bases and J 2 bases; bases outside gene matches: 4.

The V and J genes are TRBV7-6 and TRBJ1-3; tentative D call: TRBD1 (5 bases). The CDR3 has 17 amino acids. V lost 1 base to trimming and J lost 2 bases, with 15 bases between them. CDR1 and CDR2 (germline): SGHVS, FNYEAQ. The CDR3 bases are TGTGCCAGCAGCTTAGTGGGGGTCGGGAAAACTGGAAACACCATATATTTT. Protein product: CASSLVGVGKTGNTIYF.

There are a few counts of this clonotype. The chain is built from TRBV7-9 and TRBJ1-1, with 7 bases identical to TRBD1. The CDR3 contains 18 residues. The J segment lost 3 bases and the V segment lost 5 bases, leaving 18 bases of the junction unmatched. CDR1 SEHNR and CDR2 FQNEAQ come from the germline V gene (reference sequence). CDR3 residues: CASSTYLQGITTDTEAFF. CDR3 sequence (DNA): TGTGCCAGCAGCACATACCTACAGGGGATCACGACGGACACTGAAGCTTTCTTT. Full variable domain (remainder filled in from reference TRBV7-9 and TRBJ1-1): DTGVSQNPRHKITKRGQNVTFRCDPISEHNRLYWYRQTLGQGPEFLTYFQNEAQLEKSRLLSDRFSAERPKGSFSTLEIQRTEQGDSAMYLCASSTYLQGITTDTEAFFGQGTRLTVV.

The table lists this clonotype with many counts. J is TRBJ2-1 and V is TRBV12-3 or TRBV12-4, with D unclear. V dropped 3 bases and J dropped 12 bases, with 12 bases sitting between them. The CDR3 contains 12 residues. CDR3 bases: TGTGCCAGCAGTTTGGTAGAACCTTGGCAGTTCTTC. Its protein is CASSLVEPWQFF.

This chain uses TRBV29-1 with TRBJ2-5; 9 bases align to TRBD1. With 6 bases clipped from V and 5 bases from J, the junction kept 7 bases outside the gene matches. This CDR3 has 13 amino acids. The germline V gene encodes CDR1 SQVTM and CDR2 ANQGSEA. In DNA form, the CDR3 reads TGCAGCGTGGGACAGGGTCGAGAGGAGACCCAGTACTTC. Its protein is CSVGQGREETQYF. The full variable domain, rest sourced from reference TRBV29-1 and TRBJ2-5, is SAVISQKPSRDICQRGTSLTIQCQVDSQVTMMFWYRQQPGQSLTLIATANQGSEATYESGFVIDKFPISRPNLTFSTLTVSNMSPEDSSIYLCSVGQGREETQYFGPGTRLLVL.

This clonotype was seen many times. The chain is built from TRBV12-5 and TRBJ2-4, with 10 nucleotides matching TRBD1. Germline V gene data show CDR1 as LGHNT and CDR2 as FRNRAP. CDR3 length equals 13 residues. V was clipped by 5 bases and J by 9 bases; unmatched bases: 4. The CDR3 DNA follows: TGTGCTAGTGGTGACAGGGGGCGCTTCATTCAGTACTTC. It specifies CASGDRGRFIQYF.

This clonotype was observed at least ten times. J is TRBJ1-2 and V is TRBV12-3 or TRBV12-4, with D unresolved. Trimming removed 11 bases at V and 3 bases at J, with 13 bases between. The CDR3 consists of 12 residues. The CDR3 sequence is CASRAVDYGYTF. For the CDR3, the DNA is TGTGCCTCCCGGGCGGTTGACTATGGCTACACCTTC.

This sequence joins TRBV12-3 or TRBV12-4 and TRBJ1-2, with unresolved D. CDR3 size: 13 residues. The V and J ends lost 8 bases and 4 bases respectively, with 14 bases between them. The CDR3 loop reads CASLGGEGYGYTF. The CDR3 region has the DNA TGTGCCAGCCTAGGTGGTGAGGGCTATGGCTACACCTTC.

The gene calls are TRBV7-8 and TRBJ2-1; 9 nucleotides align to TRBD2. Germline CDR1 reads SGHVS; CDR2 reads FQNEAQ. The V segment lost 5 bases and the J segment 6 bases; nucleotides outside the gene matches: 5. This CDR3 contains 14 residues. In DNA form, the CDR3 reads TGTGCCAGCAGCCCAGAGCGGGGGGTCAATGAGCAGTTCTTC. Translated, it gives CASSPERGVNEQFF.

V is TRBV18 and J is TRBJ1-1, with D maybe TRBD1 (5 bases). Between the trimmed V and J ends, which lost 0 bases and 1 base, there was a span of 9 bases. Germline V gene sequence: CDR1 KGHSH, CDR2 LQKENI. The CDR3 length is 15 residues. The CDR3 coding sequence is TGTGCCAGCTCACCACCGGACACCACGAACACTGAAGCTTTCTTT. Translated, it gives CASSPPDTTNTEAFF. Using reference TRBV18 and TRBJ1-1 for the parts outside the CDR3, the full variable domain is NAGVMQNPRHLVRRRGQEARLRCSPMKGHSHVYWYRQLPEEGLKFMVYLQKENIIDESGMPKERFSAEFPKEGPSILRIQQVVRGDSAAYFCASSPPDTTNTEAFFGQGTRLTVV.

In this sample, this clonotype turned up a few times. The V gene is TRBV7-9, the J gene TRBJ2-7; perhaps D is TRBD1 or TRBD2 (6 bases each). This CDR3 has 12 amino acids. The germline V gene has CDR1 SEHNR and CDR2 FQNEAQ (reference sequence). V was cut by 4 bases and J by 5 bases, with 9 bases left in between. This CDR3 is CASSWGANEQYF. As DNA, the CDR3 is TGTGCCAGCAGCTGGGGGGCCAACGAGCAGTACTTC.

The gene calls are TRBV7-6 and TRBJ1-2; no reliable D call. V lost 4 bases and J 3 bases, leaving 15 bases between the germline ends. Germline V gene lookup returns CDR1 SGHVS and CDR2 FNYEAQ. The CDR3 length is 15 residues. This CDR3 is CASSSTLRTYYGYTF. Written as DNA, the CDR3 is TGTGCCAGCAGCTCCACCCTCCGGACCTACTATGGCTACACCTTC.

The CDR3 region is CASSQVRGQYQETQYF. The CDR3 region has the DNA TGTGCCAGCAGCCAAGTAAGGGGGCAATACCAAGAGACCCAGTACTTC. The J gene is TRBJ2-5, the V gene TRBV3-1; 7 bases map to TRBD1. After removal of 1 base from V and 0 bases from J, the junction contained 5 bases not matched to a gene. CDR3 length: 16 residues. CDR1 and CDR2 (germline): LGHDT, YNNKEL (reference sequence).

This clonotype was seen more than once but under ten times. The chain uses TRBV3-1 and TRBJ1-1; D is unresolved. The CDR3 runs to 18 residues. V was shortened by 0 bases and J by 4 bases, with 21 bases between the two germline ends. CDR1 is LGHDT, CDR2 YNNKEL, per germline (reference sequence). CDR3 region: CASSQDPPGRFRRTEAFF. The CDR3 DNA reads TGTGCCAGCAGCCAAGATCCCCCGGGGAGATTTAGACGCACTGAAGCTTTCTTT. The full variable domain, in which reference TRBV3-1 and TRBJ1-1 provide the parts outside the CDR3, is DTAVSQTPKYLVTQMGNDKSIKCEQNLGHDTMYWYKQDSKKFLKIMFSYNNKELIINETVPNRFSPKSPDKAHLNLHINSLELGDSAVYFCASSQDPPGRFRRTEAFFGQGTRLTVV.

The genes are TRBV12-3 or TRBV12-4 and TRBJ2-7, with D possibly TRBD2 on 5 matching bases. V was trimmed by 4 bases and J by 4 bases, leaving 8 bases between them. This CDR3 spans 12 amino acids. The CDR3 region is CASSSGNYEQYV. CDR3 coding DNA: TGTGCCAGCAGTTCGGGAAATTACGAGCAGTACGTC.